The 13 T cell receptor beta chains listed next were all sequenced from one sample in a study of control samples from healthy donors and cancer patients. Libraries were prepared by immunoSEQ multiplex PCR; TCRdb keeps only in-frame clonotypes and omits some of them. The data hold more than 95,000 clones, with around 89% observed a single time. Sequenced: blood. The receptors derive from a woman aged 70-85 years in good health.

The chain joins TRBV19 to TRBJ1-6, with D perhaps TRBD1 (5 bases). The V end was cut by 5 bases, the J end by 10 bases, with 12 bases between. CDR3 length: 13 amino acids. Germline-derived CDR1 and CDR2 are LNHDA and SQIVND (reference sequence). This chain's CDR3 is CASSGTRRSPLHF. In DNA form, the CDR3 reads TGTGCCAGTAGTGGGACGCGCCGGTCACCCCTCCACTTT.

This sequence joins TRBV7-2 and TRBJ1-6, with 8 bases that match TRBD1. After removal of 0 bases from V and 9 bases from J, the junction contained 7 bases not matched to a gene. Looked up from germline, CDR1 is SGHTA and CDR2 is FQGNSA. The CDR3 length is 16 residues. The CDR3 DNA reads TGTGCCAGCAGCTTAGCGCCCCAGGGGGCCAGTTCACCCCTCCACTTT. Translation gives CASSLAPQGASSPLHF. The variable domain in full, with the rest retrieved from reference TRBV7-2 and TRBJ1-6, is GAGVSQSPSNKVTEKGKDVELRCDPISGHTALYWYRQSLGQGLEFLIYFQGNSAPDKSGLPSDRFSAERTGGSVSTLTIQRTQQEDSAVYLCASSLAPQGASSPLHFGNGTRLTVT.

The V gene is TRBV6-5, the J gene TRBJ2-3; a weak D match, TRBD2 (5 bases). V lost 7 bases and J lost 11, with 10 bases in between. Germline CDR1 reads MNHEY; CDR2 reads SVGAGI. This CDR3 contains 10 residues. The CDR3 protein is CASKEDQQYF. The CDR3 nucleotides read TGTGCCAGCAAGGAGGACCAGCAGTATTTT.

The V and J genes are TRBV24-1 and TRBJ1-2; TRBD1 aligns across 11 bases. Germline lookup yields CDR1 KGHDR and CDR2 SFDVKD. The V and J ends lost 4 bases and 3 bases, in that order; junction bases with no gene match: 3. CDR3 length: 15 amino acids. CDR3 sequence: CATSDPGQGDYGYTF. In DNA form, the CDR3 reads TGTGCCACCAGTGACCCGGGACAGGGGGACTATGGCTACACCTTC.

The chain joins TRBV15 to TRBJ1-6; weak D call: TRBD1 (5 bases). Germline V gene data show CDR1 as LNHNV and CDR2 as YYDKDF (reference sequence). The CDR3 runs 18 residues. V lost 5 bases and J lost 0, with 17 bases in between. The CDR3: CATSAGSDTSSYNSPLHF. The CDR3 region has the DNA TGTGCCACCAGCGCGGGGTCGGACACGAGCTCCTATAATTCACCCCTCCACTTT.

The chain employs TRBV7-2 and TRBJ2-1, with 9 bases that match TRBD1. Germline trimming cut 4 bases from V and 5 bases from J; bases unmatched to any gene: 9. CDR3 size: 16 residues. Looked up from germline, CDR1 is SGHTA and CDR2 is FQGNSA. This chain's CDR3 is CASSSTGTGTHNEQFF. The CDR3 nucleotides read TGTGCCAGCAGCTCGACCGGGACAGGGACTCACAATGAGCAGTTCTTC.

V is TRBV2 and J is TRBJ2-3; TRBD2 might be the D (6 bases). Germline assignment: CDR1 SNHLY and CDR2 FYNNEI. Trimming cost V 8 bases and J 0 bases, with 15 bases left between them. The CDR3 consists of 15 residues. CDR3 region: CASQAGRGSTDTQYF. CDR3 nucleotides: TGTGCCAGCCAGGCCGGGCGGGGAAGCACAGATACGCAGTATTTT.

The sample holds a few counts of this clone. The chain recombines TRBV11-3 with TRBJ2-3, with 8 nucleotides matching TRBD1. The germline V gene encodes CDR1 SGHNT and CDR2 YENEEA. The CDR3 spans 15 residues. J was trimmed by 2 bases and V by 1 base; bases with no gene match: 2. Written as DNA, the CDR3 is TGTGCCAGCAGCTTAGGACAGGGGCCCACAGATACGCAGTATTTT. Translation: CASSLGQGPTDTQYF.

The chain employs TRBV5-6 and TRBJ1-1; D unresolved. Between the trimmed V and J ends, which lost 2 bases and 1 base, there was a span of 9 bases. The CDR3 is 14 residues long. Germline V CDR1 and CDR2: SGHDT, YYEEEE. The CDR3 DNA reads TGTGCCAGCAGCTTCAGGACGGCGAACACTGAAGCTTTCTTT. It is translated as CASSFRTANTEAFF.

J is TRBJ2-3 and V is TRBV6-2 or TRBV6-3; 7 nucleotides match TRBD1. Trimming removed 5 bases from V and 3 bases from J; junction bases left unmatched: 8. CDR1 MNHEY and CDR2 SVGEGT come from the germline V gene. The CDR3 extends over 15 amino acids. This CDR3 is CASSPQGVRTDTQYF. As DNA, the CDR3 is TGTGCCAGCAGTCCGCAGGGGGTGAGGACAGATACGCAGTATTTT.

This sequence joins TRBV19 and TRBJ1-1; 11 bases agree with TRBD1. Germline values: CDR1 LNHDA, CDR2 SQIVND (reference sequence). This CDR3 spans 16 amino acids. V lost 3 bases, J lost 4 bases, and 7 bases stayed unmatched. The CDR3: CASSIGQGAFGTEAFF. The CDR3 bases are TGTGCCAGTAGTATCGGACAGGGGGCTTTTGGCACTGAAGCTTTCTTT.

This chain connects TRBV6-6 to TRBJ2-1; TRBD1 matches at 9 bases. With 3 bases clipped from V and 10 bases from J, the junction kept 10 bases outside the gene matches. This CDR3 has 15 amino acids. The germline V gene has CDR1 MNHNY and CDR2 SVGAGI (reference sequence). This CDR3 reads CASSYLGQGGWEQFF. The CDR3 nucleotides read TGTGCCAGCAGTTATTTGGGACAGGGTGGTTGGGAGCAGTTCTTC.

This clone was observed once. The chain employs TRBV14 and TRBJ2-3; TRBD2 matches 7 bases. This CDR3 comprises 13 residues. Germline V lookup: CDR1 SGHDN, CDR2 FVKESK. V shed 4 bases, J shed 10 bases, and the junction held 8 bases outside the gene matches. CDR3 protein: CASSLLSGGPQYF. Here the CDR3 DNA reads TGTGCCAGCAGCCTCCTTTCGGGGGGTCCGCAGTATTTT.